Listed below are T cell receptor beta chains from one sample, sequenced in a study of cytomegalovirus exposure and HLA in healthy donors. Using immunoSEQ multiplex PCR, the repertoire was profiled, and TCRdb retains in-frame clones only, with some absent. The repertoire consists of about 120,000 clones, with approximately 74% occurring once and the leading ten covering more than 9%. The sequenced sample consisted of PBMCs. The receptor set was obtained from a woman aged 45-60 years in good health and CMV-seropositive. Both conserved end residues are part of each CDR3. Fields, in order: D gene, V gene, clone size, J gene, CDR3 protein, CDR3 DNA. A D gene is named only where the DNA matches it firmly. The size field is filled for only some rows; it gives once, few, many or a size class.

>NA|TRBV5-1|NA|TRBJ2-7
CASSLLTENYEQYF
TGCGCCAGCAGCTTGTTGACAGAAAATTACGAGCAGTACTTC
>TRBD1|TRBV19|NA|TRBJ2-7
CASSIGGQGAYEQYF
TGTGCCAGTAGTATAGGGGGCCAGGGGGCCTACGAGCAGTACTTC
>NA|TRBV30|NA|TRBJ1-2
CAWSVYRGGYGYTF
TGTGCCTGGAGTGTATACCGGGGGGGATATGGCTACACCTTC
>TRBD2|TRBV5-4|NA|TRBJ2-5
CASSPRLAGEETQYF
TGTGCCAGCAGCCCCCGACTAGCGGGGGAAGAGACCCAGTACTTC
>NA|TRBV2|once|TRBJ1-1
CASSVSTALNTEAFF
TGTGCCAGCAGTGTCTCGACAGCATTGAACACTGAAGCTTTCTTT
>TRBD2|TRBV4-1|few|TRBJ2-5
CASSQVGGEETQYF
TGCGCCAGCAGCCAAGTTGGGGGGGAAGAGACCCAGTACTTC
>TRBD1|TRBV30|NA|TRBJ1-1
CAWEPADRGGMDTEAFF
TGTGCCTGGGAGCCTGCAGACAGGGGAGGAATGGACACTGAAGCTTTCTTT
>NA|TRBV6-1|NA|TRBJ1-2
CASSEDLGQGLNYGYTF
TGTGCCAGCAGTGAAGACCTAGGGCAGGGATTGAACTATGGCTACACCTTC
>NA|TRBV4-1|NA|TRBJ2-3
CASSQDPGQRDTQYF
TGCGCCAGCAGCCAAGACCCAGGTCAACGGGATACGCAGTATTTT
>TRBD1|TRBV7-2|NA|TRBJ1-5
CASSRQGSNQPQHF
TGTGCCAGCAGCCGACAGGGCAGCAATCAGCCCCAGCATTTT
>NA|TRBV5-5|NA|TRBJ1-1
CASSLVWGHGDSNTEAFF
TGTGCCAGCAGCTTGGTATGGGGCCACGGGGACTCGAACACTGAAGCTTTCTTT
>TRBD2|TRBV4-1|NA|TRBJ2-5
CASSQSLAGPQIQETQYF
TGCGCCAGCAGCCAATCGCTAGCGGGACCCCAAATACAAGAGACCCAGTACTTC
>NA|TRBV30|once|TRBJ2-3
CAWSVLGGAVGDTQYF
TGTGCCTGGAGTGTTTTAGGAGGGGCGGTTGGAGATACGCAGTATTTT
>TRBD1|TRBV6-5|NA|TRBJ2-2
CASSYGDSNTGELFF
TGTGCCAGCAGTTACGGGGACAGCAACACCGGGGAGCTGTTTTTT
>NA|TRBV6-1|NA|TRBJ2-7
CATNGGSSYEQYF
TGTGCCACAAACGGAGGTAGCTCCTACGAGCAGTACTTC
>TRBD1|TRBV29-1|few|TRBJ2-3
CSAPRGQGVDTQYF
TGCAGCGCCCCACGAGGACAGGGGGTCGATACGCAGTATTTT
>TRBD1|TRBV2|NA|TRBJ1-2
CASTTGGFGYGYTF
TGTGCCAGCACCACAGGGGGCTTCGGCTATGGCTACACCTTC